A single count supports the clone carrying this TCR beta chain. The target antigen is unknown. The data were obtained in a study of graft-versus-host responses after intestinal transplantation. Overall study findings and caveats: When patients had graft-donor T cell macrochimerism, their allografts held high graft-versus-host to host-versus-graft clonal ratios. Detected in recipient marrow were GvH clones, some of which were first observed in ileum or blood. Early post-transplant HvG declines were associated with peak circulating GvH clone levels.

Profiled with immunoSEQ multiplex PCR; TCRdb holds only in-frame clones, not every one. The repertoire has roughly 10,000 clones, roughly 92% of them found once; the top ten carry 3.6%. The germline V and J ends were trimmed by 5 bases and 4 bases, with 9 bases remaining between them. Germline-derived CDR1 and CDR2 are MGHDK and SYGVNS. The CDR3 runs 12 residues. This receptor was obtained from a human patient who received an intestinal transplant, so some T cells may come from the graft donor. Specimen: PBMCs, collected 41 days after intestinal transplantation. V and J are TRBV25-1 and TRBJ2-7, with TRBD1 as a possible D gene (5 bases). CDR3 nucleotide sequence: TGTGCCAGCAGTCGTTCAGGGTACGAGCAGTACTTC. Protein sequence: CASSRSGYEQYF.